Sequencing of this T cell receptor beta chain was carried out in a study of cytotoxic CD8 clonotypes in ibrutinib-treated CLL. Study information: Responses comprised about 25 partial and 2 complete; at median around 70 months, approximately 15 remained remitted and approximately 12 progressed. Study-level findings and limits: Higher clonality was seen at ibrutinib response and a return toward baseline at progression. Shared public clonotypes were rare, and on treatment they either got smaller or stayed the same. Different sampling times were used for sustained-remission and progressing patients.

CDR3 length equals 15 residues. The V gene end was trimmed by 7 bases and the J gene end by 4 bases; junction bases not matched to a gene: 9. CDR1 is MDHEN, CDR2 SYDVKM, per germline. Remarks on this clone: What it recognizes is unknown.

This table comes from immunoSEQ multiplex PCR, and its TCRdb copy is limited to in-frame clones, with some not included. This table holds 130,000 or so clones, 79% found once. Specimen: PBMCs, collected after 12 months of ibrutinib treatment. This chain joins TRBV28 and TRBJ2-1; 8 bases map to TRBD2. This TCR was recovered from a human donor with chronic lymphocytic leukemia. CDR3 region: CASTLSGSVYNEQFF. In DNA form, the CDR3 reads TGTGCCAGCACCCTCAGCGGGAGTGTTTACAATGAGCAGTTCTTC.